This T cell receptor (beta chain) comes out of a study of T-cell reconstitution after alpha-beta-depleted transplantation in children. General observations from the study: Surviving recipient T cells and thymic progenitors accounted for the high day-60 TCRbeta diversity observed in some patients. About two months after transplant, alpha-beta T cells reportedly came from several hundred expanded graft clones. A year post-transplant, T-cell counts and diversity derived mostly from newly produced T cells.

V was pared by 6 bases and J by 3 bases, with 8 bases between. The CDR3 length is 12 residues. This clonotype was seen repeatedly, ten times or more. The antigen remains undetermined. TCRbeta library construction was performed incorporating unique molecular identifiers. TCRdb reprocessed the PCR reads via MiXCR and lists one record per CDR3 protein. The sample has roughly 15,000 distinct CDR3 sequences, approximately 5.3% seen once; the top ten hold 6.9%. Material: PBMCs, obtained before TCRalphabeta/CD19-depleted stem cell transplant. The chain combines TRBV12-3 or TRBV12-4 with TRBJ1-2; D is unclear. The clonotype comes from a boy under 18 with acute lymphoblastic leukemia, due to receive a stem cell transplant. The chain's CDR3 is CASRRTDYGYTF. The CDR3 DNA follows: TGTGCCAGCAGGCGGACGGACTATGGCTACACCTTC.